Shown below are 4 T cell receptor beta chains from a single sample sequenced in a study of T cell responses to AZD1222 COVID-19 vaccine. Sequencing was performed with immunoSEQ multiplex PCR; in TCRdb, only in-frame clones are kept and a portion is missing. The sample holds some 150,000 clones, 92% seen once. Sequenced material: peripheral blood, taken on day 0 of AZD1222 vaccination. Receptors were obtained from an adult in good health.

The chain links TRBV21-1 to TRBJ1-6; TRBD1, as called in the table, went unchecked against the DNA. TRBV21-1 corresponds to a pseudogene. The CDR3 consists of 15 residues. CDR3 sequence: CASSKGGQHNSPLHF. DNA of the CDR3: TGTGCCAGCAGCAAAGGGGGACAACATAATTCACCCCTCCACTTT.

This clone came up once. This chain connects TRBV27 to TRBJ2-7; D is unclear. The germline V gene has CDR1 MNHEY and CDR2 SMNVEV (reference sequence). Trimming pared 6 bases from V and 6 bases from J, leaving 9 bases between. The CDR3 is 11 residues long. The CDR3 protein is CASRFDREQYF. DNA for the CDR3: TGTGCCAGCAGATTTGACCGCGAGCAGTACTTC.

This chain joins TRBV7-6 and TRBJ1-2; 10 nucleotides agree with TRBD1. The CDR3 has 13 amino acids. Germline lookup yields CDR1 SGHVS and CDR2 FNYEAQ. V shed 4 bases and J 8 bases; nucleotides not matched to a gene: 4. The CDR3 sequence is CASSSGQGLGYTF. In DNA form, the CDR3 reads TGTGCCAGCAGCTCGGGACAGGGGCTAGGCTACACCTTC.

The chain carries TRBV5-1 and TRBJ2-6; D is unresolved. The germline V and J ends were trimmed by 4 bases and 0 bases, with 8 bases remaining between them. The germline gives CDR1 SGHRS, CDR2 YFSETQ. The CDR3 loop spans 15 amino acids. The CDR3 loop is CASSLGSSGANVLTF. DNA of the CDR3: TGCGCCAGCAGCCTGGGATCCTCTGGGGCCAACGTCCTGACTTTC.